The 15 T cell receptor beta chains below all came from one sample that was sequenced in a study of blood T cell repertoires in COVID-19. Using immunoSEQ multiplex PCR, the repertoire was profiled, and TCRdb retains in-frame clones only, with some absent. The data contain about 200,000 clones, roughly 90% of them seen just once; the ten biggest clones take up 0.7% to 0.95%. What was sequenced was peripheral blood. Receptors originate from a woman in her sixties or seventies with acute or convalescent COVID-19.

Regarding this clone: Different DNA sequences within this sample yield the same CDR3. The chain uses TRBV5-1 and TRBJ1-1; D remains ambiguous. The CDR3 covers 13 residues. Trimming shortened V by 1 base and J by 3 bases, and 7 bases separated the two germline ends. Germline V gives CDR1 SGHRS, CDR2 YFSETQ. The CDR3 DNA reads TGCGCCAGCAGCTTGTCGGGGTACACTGAAGCTTTCTTT. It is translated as CASSLSGYTEAFF.

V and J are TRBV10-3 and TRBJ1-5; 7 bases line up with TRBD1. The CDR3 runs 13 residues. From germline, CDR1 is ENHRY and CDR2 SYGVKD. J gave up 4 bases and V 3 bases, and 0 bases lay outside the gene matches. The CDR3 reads CAISDRGNQPQHF. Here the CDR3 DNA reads TGTGCCATCAGTGACAGGGGGAATCAGCCCCAGCATTTT.

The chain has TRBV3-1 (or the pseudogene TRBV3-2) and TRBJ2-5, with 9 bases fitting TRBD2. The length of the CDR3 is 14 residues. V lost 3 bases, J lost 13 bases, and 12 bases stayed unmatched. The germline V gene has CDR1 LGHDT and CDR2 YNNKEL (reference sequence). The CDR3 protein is CASSQDQRGVTGYF. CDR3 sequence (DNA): TGTGCCAGCAGCCAGGACCAGCGGGGGGTTACCGGGTACTTC.

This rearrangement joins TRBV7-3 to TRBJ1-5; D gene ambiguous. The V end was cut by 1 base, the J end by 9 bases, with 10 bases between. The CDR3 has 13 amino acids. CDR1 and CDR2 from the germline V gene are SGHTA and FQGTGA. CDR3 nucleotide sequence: TGTGCCAGCAGCTTAAATGTTAGAGCGCCCCAGCATTTT. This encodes CASSLNVRAPQHF.

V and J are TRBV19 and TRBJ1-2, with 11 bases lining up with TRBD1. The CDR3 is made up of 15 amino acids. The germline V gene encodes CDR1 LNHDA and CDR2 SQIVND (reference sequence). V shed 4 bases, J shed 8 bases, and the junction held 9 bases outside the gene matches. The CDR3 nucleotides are TGTGCCAGTAGTACAACCCAGGACAGGGGGCGAGGCTACACCTTC. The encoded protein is CASSTTQDRGRGYTF.

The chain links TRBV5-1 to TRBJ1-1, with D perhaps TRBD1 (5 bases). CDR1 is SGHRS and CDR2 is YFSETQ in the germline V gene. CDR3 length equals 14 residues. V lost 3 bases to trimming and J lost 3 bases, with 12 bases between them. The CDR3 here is CASSSDTTYTEAFF. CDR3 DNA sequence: TGCGCCAGCAGCTCGGACACTACTTACACTGAAGCTTTCTTT.

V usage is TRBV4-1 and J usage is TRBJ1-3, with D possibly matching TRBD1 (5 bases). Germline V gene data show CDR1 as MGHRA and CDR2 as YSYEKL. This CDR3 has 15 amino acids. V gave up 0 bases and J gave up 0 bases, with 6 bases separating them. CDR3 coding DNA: TGCGCCAGCAGCCAAGACAGGGCCTCTGGAAACACCATATATTTT. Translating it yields CASSQDRASGNTIYF.

The CDR3 bases are TGTGCCAGCAAGGGGACAGCTCTTTATAGCAATCAGCCCCAGCATTTT. Translated: CASKGTALYSNQPQHF. This chain connects TRBV5-8 to TRBJ1-5; 7 bases are a match to TRBD1. Germline loops: CDR1 SGHTS, CDR2 YDEGEE. The CDR3 length is 16 residues. V trimming: 6 bases; J trimming: 0 bases; junction bases outside the gene matches: 9.

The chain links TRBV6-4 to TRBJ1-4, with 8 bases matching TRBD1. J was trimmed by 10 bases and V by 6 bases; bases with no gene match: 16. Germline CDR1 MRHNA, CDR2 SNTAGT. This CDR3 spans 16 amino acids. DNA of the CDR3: TGTGCCAGCAGGCGAATCCAGACAGGGGTAGAGGTAAAACTGTTTTTT. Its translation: CASRRIQTGVEVKLFF.

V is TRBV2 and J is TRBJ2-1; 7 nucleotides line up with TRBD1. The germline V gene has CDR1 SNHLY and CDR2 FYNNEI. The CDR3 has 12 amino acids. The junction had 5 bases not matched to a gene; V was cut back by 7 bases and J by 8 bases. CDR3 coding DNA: TGTGCCAGCACCCGGGACAGCTATGAGCAGTTCTTC. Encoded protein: CASTRDSYEQFF.

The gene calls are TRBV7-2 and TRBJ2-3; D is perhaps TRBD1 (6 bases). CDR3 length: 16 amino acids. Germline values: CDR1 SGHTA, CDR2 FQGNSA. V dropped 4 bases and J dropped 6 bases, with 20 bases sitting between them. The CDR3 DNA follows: TGTGCCAGCAGCTACAGGGCCGCGACCCGGACGGATACGCAGTATTTT. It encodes CASSYRAATRTDTQYF.

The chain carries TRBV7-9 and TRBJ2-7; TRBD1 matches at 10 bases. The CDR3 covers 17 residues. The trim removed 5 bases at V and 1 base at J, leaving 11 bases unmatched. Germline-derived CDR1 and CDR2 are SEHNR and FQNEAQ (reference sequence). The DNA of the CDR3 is TGTGCCAGCAGCCCCCTCCCGGGACAGGGGCGATCCTACGAGCAGTACTTC. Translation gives CASSPLPGQGRSYEQYF.

DNA of the CDR3: TGTGCCAGCAGTTACACCGGGGGGGCCTCAGAAGAGACCCAGTACTTC. Translated, it gives CASSYTGGASEETQYF. The chain employs TRBV6-5 and TRBJ2-5; 8 bases agree with TRBD2. Germline V CDR1 and CDR2: MNHEY, SVGAGI. Germline trimming cut 2 bases from V and 3 bases from J; bases unmatched to any gene: 8. The CDR3 extends over 16 amino acids.

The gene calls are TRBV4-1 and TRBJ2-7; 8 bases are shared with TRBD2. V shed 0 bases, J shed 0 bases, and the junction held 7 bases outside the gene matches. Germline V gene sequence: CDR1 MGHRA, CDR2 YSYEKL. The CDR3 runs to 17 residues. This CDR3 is CASSQEVTLAASYEQYF. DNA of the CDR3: TGCGCCAGCAGCCAAGAGGTTACACTAGCGGCCTCCTACGAGCAGTACTTC.

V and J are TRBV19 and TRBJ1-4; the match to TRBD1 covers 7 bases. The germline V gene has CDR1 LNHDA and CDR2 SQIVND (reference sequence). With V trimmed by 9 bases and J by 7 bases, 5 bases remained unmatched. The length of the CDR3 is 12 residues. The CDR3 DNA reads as TGTGCCAGCGTAGGGGGCAGTGAAAAACTGTTTTTT. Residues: CASVGGSEKLFF.